This T cell receptor beta chain appears in the sequencing data of a study of blood T cell repertoires in COVID-19. The wider study: The United States, Italy and Spain were the sources of the acute and convalescent COVID-19 samples. T cells, B-cell-depleted T cells, or PBMCs provided the cDNA or gDNA that served as material.

The protocol was immunoSEQ multiplex PCR, while the TCRdb copy is restricted to in-frame clones and leaves out a portion. The sample records 65,000 to 90,000 clones, approximately 89% being singletons. The CDR3 loop spans 16 amino acids. Sequences were obtained from peripheral blood. The clonotype comes from a man aged 80 or over with acute or convalescent COVID-19. The rearrangement uses TRBV12-2 and TRBJ1-1; the table's TRBD1 call for D was not verified on the DNA. TRBV12-2 is a pseudogene. The CDR3 loop is CASRPNRDRGRTEAFF. The CDR3 DNA sequence: TGTGCAAGTCGTCCAAACCGGGACAGGGGGCGAACTGAAGCTTTCTTT.